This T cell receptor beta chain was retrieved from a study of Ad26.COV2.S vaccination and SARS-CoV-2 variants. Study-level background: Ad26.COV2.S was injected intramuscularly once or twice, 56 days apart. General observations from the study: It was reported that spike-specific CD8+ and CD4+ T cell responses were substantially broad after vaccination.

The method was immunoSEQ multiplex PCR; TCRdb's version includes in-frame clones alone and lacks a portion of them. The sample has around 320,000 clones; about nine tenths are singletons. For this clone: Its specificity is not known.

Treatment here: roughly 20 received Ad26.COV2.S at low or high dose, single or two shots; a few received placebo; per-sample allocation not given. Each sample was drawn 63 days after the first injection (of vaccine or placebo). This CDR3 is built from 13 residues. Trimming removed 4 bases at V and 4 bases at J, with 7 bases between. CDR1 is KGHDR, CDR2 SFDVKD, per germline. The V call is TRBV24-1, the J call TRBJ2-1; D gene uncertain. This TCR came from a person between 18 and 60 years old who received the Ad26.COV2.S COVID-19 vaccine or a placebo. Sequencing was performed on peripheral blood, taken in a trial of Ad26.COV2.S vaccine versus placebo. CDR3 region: CATSEGEYNEQFF. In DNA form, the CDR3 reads TGTGCCACCAGTGAGGGCGAGTACAATGAGCAGTTCTTC.